This is a list of T cell receptor beta chains from one sample in a study of T-cell memory formation after mild COVID-19. TCRdb reanalysed the 5' RACE reads using MiXCR and keeps one entry per CDR3 protein. The sample gives fewer than 450,000 distinct CDR3 sequences, approximately 24% of which show up once; roughly 8.7% is in the top ten. Sequenced sample: PBMCs or a T cell subset sorted from them (not recorded which). The origin of the receptors is an adult woman who had mild COVID-19 (a few samples of this study predate the infection). Cell type and time point are not known. CDR3s leave out the opening cysteine and the closing phenylalanine or tryptophan.

cdr3_aa v_call
ASSLVGLAVNTGELF TRBV5-1
ASSTSNKDNEQF TRBV12-3/TRBV12-4
ASSYSVAGGHDGELF TRBV6-5
SARRPTTGTGGYIQY TRBV20-1
ATSDYPRSSYEQY TRBV24-1
ASRSGTGGESNQPQH TRBV27
ASSLATGRETQY TRBV5-1
ASSLGDPYNEQF TRBV7-8
ASSVRTGGETQY TRBV10-2
ASRPSLSSAKNIQY TRBV12-3/TRBV12-4
ASSFSLAGGNNEQF TRBV7-3
SARDRAGGYT TRBV20-1
ASSSAAMAGGYT TRBV7-9
SASGRAGYEQY TRBV20-1
ASSLGPTGSQETQY TRBV5-6
SAMGQTNTGELF TRBV29-1